The 19 T cell receptor beta chains presented below share a single source sample, sequenced in a study of spatial heterogeneity in lung cancer. Time point: sample taken at primary tumor resection. Tumor, nontumor lung or frozen PBMC supplied whole RNA that was sequenced unsorted. TCRdb re-called the 5' RACE reads with MiXCR, one entry per CDR3 protein. The sample consists of approximately 92,000 distinct CDR3 sequences, approximately 12% of them appearing once. Here the sequenced sample was PBMCs, taken at surgery. The receptor set was obtained from a male donor with early-stage non-small cell lung cancer.

This clonotype was detected only a few times. The CDR3 bases are TGCAGTGCCCGCCTGCGGGAGGATGAGCAGTTCTTC. Translated: CSARLREDEQFF. The rearrangement links TRBV20-1 to TRBJ2-1, with 8 bases fitting TRBD2. V lost 6 bases and J lost 8; bases outside the gene matches: 6. The CDR3 consists of 12 residues. CDR1 and CDR2 (germline): DFQATT, SNEGSKA (reference sequence).

This clonotype appeared a few times. The chain uses TRBV23-1 and TRBJ1-6; D uncertain. TRBV23-1 is an ORF, with its function uncertain. CDR3 length: 14 amino acids. Trimming took 3 bases from V and 10 from J, leaving 13 bases between them. The DNA of the CDR3 is TGCGCCAGCAGTCATTGGACGGCATGGTCACCCCTCCACTTT. The encoded protein is CASSHWTAWSPLHF.

The chain combines TRBV30 with TRBJ2-5; 8 bases fit TRBD1. Looked up from germline, CDR1 is GTSNPN and CDR2 is SVGIG (reference sequence). The CDR3 length is 13 residues. The trim removed 2 bases at V and 5 bases at J, leaving 4 bases unmatched. The CDR3 nucleotides read TGTGCCTGGAGTCTAAACAGGGGGGAGACCCAGTACTTC. This translates into CAWSLNRGETQYF.

The table lists this clonotype with a few counts. The chain employs TRBV27 and TRBJ1-2; maybe TRBD1 (5 bases). This CDR3 comprises 13 residues. CDR1 and CDR2 (germline): MNHEY, SMNVEV (reference sequence). Trimming took 9 bases from V and 6 from J, leaving 17 bases between them. The CDR3, as DNA: TGTGCCAGTAAGGAGTTGACAGAAAATGGCTACACCTTC. This gives the protein CASKELTENGYTF.

This clonotype appeared a few times. The chain employs TRBV6-2 or TRBV6-3 and TRBJ2-1, with 13 bases aligning to TRBD2. The germline V gene has CDR1 MNHEY and CDR2 SVGEGT. V dropped 0 bases and J dropped 8; count of bases not matched to a gene: 7. The CDR3 covers 17 residues. The CDR3 nucleotides are TGTGCCAGCAGTTACTCGGGACTAGCGGGAATTTTCGATGAGCAGTTCTTC. This translates into CASSYSGLAGIFDEQFF.

This clonotype has just a few counts. V and J are TRBV6-2 or TRBV6-3 and TRBJ2-1; D possibly corresponds to TRBD1 (5 bases). Germline-derived CDR1 and CDR2 are MNHEY and SVGEGT. This CDR3 has 13 residues. V was trimmed by 4 bases and J by 4 bases, leaving 8 bases between them. The CDR3 sequence: CASSWGSYNEQFF. Written as DNA, the CDR3 is TGTGCCAGCAGTTGGGGCAGTTACAATGAGCAGTTCTTC.

The chain has TRBV7-8 and TRBJ2-3; D is unresolved. CDR3 length: 13 amino acids. Germline V lookup: CDR1 SGHVS, CDR2 FQNEAQ. V was shortened by 1 base and J by 3 bases, with 5 bases between the two germline ends. CDR3 residues: CASSLDTTDTQYF. The DNA for the CDR3 is TGTGCCAGCAGCTTAGACACTACAGATACGCAGTATTTT.

This clonotype was detected only a few times. This sequence joins TRBV6-2 or TRBV6-3 and TRBJ2-4; TRBD1 matches at 7 bases. Germline CDR1 reads MNHEY; CDR2 reads SVGEGT. The V and J ends lost 2 bases and 10 bases, in that order; junction bases with no gene match: 11. The CDR3 sequence is 15 residues long. CDR3 residues: CASSYGPGQAEIQYF. The CDR3 DNA follows: TGTGCCAGCAGTTACGGCCCAGGACAGGCGGAAATTCAGTACTTC.

The chain employs TRBV15 and TRBJ2-4, with D perhaps TRBD1 or TRBD2 (6 bases each). The length of the CDR3 is 17 residues. Germline values: CDR1 LNHNV, CDR2 YYDKDF (reference sequence). V lost 4 bases and J lost 7, with 23 bases in between. CDR3 sequence: CATSTRLGGPLENIQYF. The CDR3 coding sequence is TGTGCCACCAGCACCCGATTGGGGGGCCCCTTGGAGAACATTCAGTACTTC. The whole variable domain, filled in from reference TRBV15 and TRBJ2-4, reads DAMVIQNPRYQVTQFGKPVTLSCSQTLNHNVMYWYQQKSSQAPKLLFHYYDKDFNNEADTPDNFQSRRPNTSFCFLDIRSPGLGDTAMYLCATSTRLGGPLENIQYFGAGTRLSVL.

This clonotype occurred many times. The chain uses TRBV7-9 and TRBJ2-2; the match to TRBD1 covers 8 bases. The CDR3 is 17 residues long. V lost 4 bases to trimming and J lost 2 bases; unmatched junction nucleotides: 9. CDR1 is SEHNR and CDR2 is FQNEAQ in the germline V gene (reference sequence). Here the CDR3 DNA reads TGTGCCAGCAGCTCTCCGGGACAGGCGACAAACACCGGGGAGCTGTTTTTT. The encoded protein is CASSSPGQATNTGELFF.

This rearrangement joins TRBV19 to TRBJ2-6, with no clear D. The V gene's germline CDR1 is LNHDA and CDR2 SQIVND (reference sequence). The CDR3 sequence is 15 residues long. V was shortened by 4 bases and J by 3 bases, with 10 bases between the two germline ends. The CDR3 reads CASSSTANGANVLTF. DNA of the CDR3: TGTGCCAGTAGTAGTACAGCCAATGGGGCCAACGTCCTGACTTTC.

Only a few counts were recorded for this clonotype. The chain couples TRBV11-3 to TRBJ2-1; weak D call: TRBD2 (6 bases). The CDR3 runs to 15 residues. Germline V gives CDR1 SGHNT, CDR2 YENEEA. V lost 0 bases to trimming and J lost 2 bases, with 8 bases between them. In nucleotides, the CDR3 is TGTGCCAGCAGCTTAGAAGCGGGCACCTACAATGAGCAGTTCTTC. This codes for CASSLEAGTYNEQFF.

The chain uses TRBV6-2 or TRBV6-3 and TRBJ1-3; D ambiguous. V lost 0 bases to trimming and J lost 2 bases, with 11 bases between them. The CDR3 sequence is 16 residues long. Looked up from germline, CDR1 is MNHEY and CDR2 is SVGEGT. The DNA of the CDR3 is TGTGCCAGCAGTTACTCGCCTTGGGGAACTGGAAACACCATATATTTT. This codes for CASSYSPWGTGNTIYF.

The table lists this clonotype with a few counts. The chain uses TRBV7-9 and TRBJ2-2; D is undetermined. V shed 5 bases and J shed 9 bases, with 10 bases lying between them. This CDR3 has 12 residues. Germline CDR1 is SEHNR and CDR2 is FQNEAQ (reference sequence). The CDR3 DNA follows: TGTGCCAGCAGCCGTTTGAGCCGGGAGCTGTTTTTT. Protein sequence: CASSRLSRELFF.

V and J are TRBV7-2 and TRBJ2-1; D gene uncertain. Germline V gene lookup returns CDR1 SGHTA and CDR2 FQGNSA. CDR3 length: 12 amino acids. Trimming took off 5 bases at V and 9 bases at J, with 11 bases between the two ends. The CDR3 region has the DNA TGTGCCAGCAGCCGTCAAAAAGGTGAGCAGTTCTTC. Translation gives CASSRQKGEQFF. Full variable domain (remainder filled in from reference TRBV7-2 and TRBJ2-1): GAGVSQSPSNKVTEKGKDVELRCDPISGHTALYWYRQSLGQGLEFLIYFQGNSAPDKSGLPSDRFSAERTGGSVSTLTIQRTQQEDSAVYLCASSRQKGEQFFGPGTRLTVL.

This clonotype was detected only a few times. The genes are TRBV25-1 and TRBJ1-6; D not resolved. The CDR3 totals 15 residues. V gave up 8 bases and J gave up 0 bases, with 11 bases separating them. Germline loops: CDR1 MGHDK, CDR2 SYGVNS. The CDR3 DNA is TGTGCCAGCGTGGAAGGGAGCTCCTATAATTCACCCCTCCACTTT. Amino acids: CASVEGSSYNSPLHF.

The rearrangement uses TRBV19 and TRBJ2-1; TRBD2 matches at 13 bases. The CDR3 length is 16 residues. The V gene's germline CDR1 is LNHDA and CDR2 SQIVND (reference sequence). With V trimmed by 4 bases and J by 4 bases, 4 bases remained unmatched. The CDR3: CASSNPGLAGYNEQFF. CDR3 sequence (DNA): TGTGCCAGTAGTAATCCGGGACTAGCGGGATACAATGAGCAGTTCTTC.

The J gene is TRBJ2-1, the V gene TRBV14; tentative D call: TRBD1 (5 bases). CDR1 is SGHDN and CDR2 is FVKESK in the germline V gene. V lost 1 base to trimming and J lost 10 bases, with 11 bases between them. The CDR3 extends over 13 amino acids. The CDR3 DNA is TGTGCCAGCAGCCAAGGGGCAGGGTTGGAGCAGTTCTTC. Translation: CASSQGAGLEQFF.

The chain joins TRBV24-1 to TRBJ2-7; no clear D gene. The CDR3 sequence is 15 residues long. Between the trimmed V and J ends, which lost 4 bases and 0 bases, there was a span of 12 bases. Germline V gene lookup returns CDR1 KGHDR and CDR2 SFDVKD. In DNA, the CDR3 is TGTGCCACCAGTGACTCCGGACGGAGCTCCTACGAGCAGTACTTC. As protein: CATSDSGRSSYEQYF.